This record looks at one T cell receptor (beta chain) sequence and its context. No antigen is known for it. These data belong to a study of cytomegalovirus exposure and HLA in healthy donors. This CDR3 has 13 amino acids. Germline V gives CDR1 SNHLY, CDR2 FYNNEI. The V and J ends lost 7 bases and 4 bases, in that order; junction bases with no gene match: 6. Findings of the study overall: At a 0.05 false discovery rate, a later analysis found over 15,000 TCR beta sequences to be associated with HLA alleles. Previous analysis showed most TCR beta V segments were productive about 87% or about 30% of the time. Cytomegalovirus status was reportedly diagnosed by the classifier with high specificity and sensitivity.

The PCR used 60 Vbeta and 13 Jbeta primers. TCRdb's copy holds only in-frame clones and misses some; the assay was immunoSEQ multiplex PCR. The profile shows around 150,000 clones, roughly 87% of them singletons. The chain carries TRBV2 and TRBJ1-1; 7 nucleotides match TRBD1. Sequenced sample: PBMCs. The receptor comes from a man aged 30 to 45 in good health and CMV-seropositive. The CDR3 DNA sequence: TGTGCCAGCATAAGACAGGGTGTCACTGAAGCTTTCTTT. Protein product: CASIRQGVTEAFF. The full variable domain, completed using reference TRBV2 and TRBJ1-1, is EPEVTQTPSHQVTQMGQEVILRCVPISNHLYFYWYRQILGQKVEFLVSFYNNEISEKSEIFDDQFSVERPDGSNFTLKIRSTKLEDSAMYFCASIRQGVTEAFFGQGTRLTVV.